These 23 T cell receptor beta chains came from one sample sequenced in a study of blood T cells in healthy people across ages. Through a sample-barcoded 5' primer and a J-beta primer mix, a second PCR was run for about 7 to 12 cycles. MiXCR was run by TCRdb on the 5' RACE reads, yielding one entry per CDR3 protein. The sample consists of around 1,500,000 distinct CDR3 sequences, roughly 45% of them appearing once. The sample taken for sequencing was blood. The source of these receptors is a woman aged 18-29 years in good health.

DNA for the CDR3: TGTGCCAGCAGTTCCGGGACGGGAGCTTTCTTT. It specifies CASSSGTGAFF. This chain joins TRBV12-3 or TRBV12-4 and TRBJ1-1; a possible D gene is TRBD1 (5 bases). The CDR3 is made up of 11 amino acids. The V gene lost 4 bases and the J gene lost 10 bases, with 10 bases spanning the gap.

The chain recombines TRBV21-1 with TRBJ2-1. TRBV21-1 is given as a pseudogene. The CDR3 has 14 residues. The CDR3 coding sequence is TGTGCCAGCGGCGGACCGAAACCCTACAATGAGCAGTTCTTC. Amino acid sequence: CASGGPKPYNEQFF.

The chain couples TRBV3-1 to TRBJ2-4; TRBD1 agrees at 10 bases. The J call is in doubt because the DNA end fits TRBJ2-5 better. This CDR3 spans 19 amino acids. In germline, CDR1 is LGHDT, CDR2 YNNKEL (reference sequence). The CDR3 loop is CASSQDDRDRGLVQETQYF. The CDR3 coding sequence is TGTGCCAGCAGCCAAGATGACCGGGACAGGGGACTAGTCCAGGAGACCCAGTACTTC.

This clonotype was detected a few times. In nucleotides, the CDR3 is TGCAGTGCGGAGCCCCCGGGGGGGACTGAAGCTTTCTTT. Its translation: CSAEPPGGTEAFF. V usage is TRBV20-1 and J usage is TRBJ1-1, with a weak D call TRBD1 (5 bases). This CDR3 region has 13 residues. Germline assignment: CDR1 DFQATT and CDR2 SNEGSKA (reference sequence). V lost 6 bases, J lost 5 bases, and 16 bases lay in between.

The count of this clonotype is one. The V gene is TRBV21-1, the J gene TRBJ1-2. TRBV21-1 corresponds to a pseudogene. The CDR3 runs to 15 residues. The CDR3 loop reads CASSEKEGISYGYTF. CDR3 nucleotide sequence: TGTGCCAGCAGCGAAAAGGAGGGAATATCTTATGGCTACACCTTC.

This clonotype was seen more than once but under ten times. The rearrangement links TRBV5-1 to TRBJ1-3, with TRBD1 matching over 7 bases. The trim removed 4 bases at V and 4 bases at J, leaving 2 bases unmatched. Germline CDR1 SGHRS, CDR2 YFSETQ. The CDR3 consists of 13 residues. The CDR3 DNA reads as TGCGCCAGCAGCCGGGACAGCGGAAACACCATATATTTT. This gives the protein CASSRDSGNTIYF. Variable domain in full (rest from reference TRBV5-1 and TRBJ1-3): KAGVTQTPRYLIKTRGQQVTLSCSPISGHRSVSWYQQTPGQGLQFLFEYFSETQRNKGNFPGRFSGRQFSNSRSEMNVSTLELGDSALYLCASSRDSGNTIYFGEGSWLTVV.

The chain combines TRBV7-3 with TRBJ2-5; the match to TRBD2 covers 13 bases. CDR1 and CDR2 (germline): SGHTA, FQGTGA. The CDR3 extends over 16 amino acids. V was clipped by 0 bases and J by 3 bases; unmatched bases: 1. The CDR3 loop reads CASSLTGTSGEETQYF. The CDR3 DNA reads as TGTGCCAGCAGCTTAACCGGGACTAGCGGGGAAGAGACCCAGTACTTC. Together with reference TRBV7-3 and TRBJ2-5, the CDR3 gives the full variable domain: GAGVSQTPSNKVTEKGKYVELRCDPISGHTALYWYRQSLGQGPEFLIYFQGTGAADDSGLPNDRFFAVRPEGSVSTLKIQRTERGDSAVYLCASSLTGTSGEETQYFGPGTRLLVL.

The chain joins TRBV28 to TRBJ2-3; unclear D gene. V lost 5 bases, J lost 5 bases, and 11 bases lay in between. The germline V gene encodes CDR1 MDHEN and CDR2 SYDVKM. The CDR3 has 13 residues. CDR3 in DNA: TGTGCCAGCAGTCCCTATCAGGAAGATACGCAGTATTTT. Its protein product is CASSPYQEDTQYF.

This clonotype was counted a few times. This chain links TRBV15 with TRBJ1-4, with D uncertain. Germline assignment: CDR1 LNHNV and CDR2 YYDKDF (reference sequence). Trimming cost V 6 bases and J 5 bases, with 7 bases left between them. The CDR3 sequence is 12 residues long. CDR3 in amino acids: CATRDLNEKLFF. The CDR3 DNA reads TGTGCCACCAGAGACCTAAATGAAAAACTGTTTTTT.

This clonotype was counted a few times. This chain connects TRBV28 to TRBJ1-6; maybe TRBD1 (6 bases). V lost 3 bases to trimming and J lost 8 bases, with 14 bases between them. CDR3 length: 15 residues. The germline V gene encodes CDR1 MDHEN and CDR2 SYDVKM. The CDR3 reads CASSFSDRRDSPLHF. Here the CDR3 DNA reads TGTGCCAGCAGTTTTTCGGACAGAAGGGATTCACCCCTCCACTTT.

The chain recombines TRBV4-1 with TRBJ2-4; possibly TRBD2 for D (5 bases). Trimming stripped 2 bases from V and 0 bases from J, with 11 bases between. Germline V CDR1 and CDR2: MGHRA, YSYEKL. This CDR3 is built from 16 residues. This CDR3 reads CASSQSGSSAKNIQYF. DNA for the CDR3: TGCGCCAGCAGCCAATCGGGGAGCTCAGCCAAAAACATTCAGTACTTC.

The V and J genes are TRBV5-1 and TRBJ2-5; 8 bases fit TRBD1. This CDR3 contains 15 residues. Per the germline V gene, CDR1 is SGHRS and CDR2 is YFSETQ. Trimming cost V 4 bases and J 3 bases; bases outside gene matches: 8. CDR3 region: CASSGGTGGEETQYF. CDR3 nucleotide sequence: TGCGCCAGCAGCGGGGGGACAGGAGGGGAAGAGACCCAGTACTTC. Drawing the rest from reference TRBV5-1 and TRBJ2-5, the complete variable domain is KAGVTQTPRYLIKTRGQQVTLSCSPISGHRSVSWYQQTPGQGLQFLFEYFSETQRNKGNFPGRFSGRQFSNSRSEMNVSTLELGDSALYLCASSGGTGGEETQYFGPGTRLLVL.

This clonotype was counted between two and nine times. This sequence joins TRBV6-5 and TRBJ2-1, with TRBD1 matching over 9 bases. CDR1 and CDR2 from the germline V gene are MNHEY and SVGAGI. After removal of 6 bases from V and 4 bases from J, the junction contained 7 bases not matched to a gene. This CDR3 has 15 residues. CDR3 DNA: TGTGCCAGCAGCTCGACGGGACAGGGTTACAATGAGCAGTTCTTC. Amino acids: CASSSTGQGYNEQFF.

CDR3 DNA: TGTGCCATCAGTGTAGGGGTTGAGCCCCAGCATTTT. Protein sequence: CAISVGVEPQHF. The rearrangement joins TRBV10-3 to TRBJ1-5, with D possibly being TRBD1 (5 bases). V was shortened by 4 bases and J by 8 bases, with 9 bases between the two germline ends. Germline loops: CDR1 ENHRY, CDR2 SYGVKD. The CDR3 extends over 12 amino acids.

The rearrangement links TRBV9 to TRBJ2-1; 7 bases line up with TRBD2. Germline V gene data show CDR1 as SGDLS and CDR2 as YYNGEE. With V trimmed by 1 base and J by 0 bases, 4 bases remained unmatched. The CDR3 has 16 amino acids. The CDR3, as DNA: TGTGCCAGCAGCGTAACGGGAGGCAGCTCCTACAATGAGCAGTTCTTC. Protein product: CASSVTGGSSYNEQFF.

This clonotype occurred many times. The V call is TRBV29-1, the J call TRBJ2-7, with D unresolved. Germline V CDR1 and CDR2: SQVTM, ANQGSEA. The germline V and J ends were trimmed by 2 bases and 3 bases, with 11 bases remaining between them. The CDR3 consists of 13 residues. The CDR3 is CSVETGINYEQYF. CDR3 DNA sequence: TGCAGCGTTGAAACCGGAATTAACTACGAGCAGTACTTC.

This clonotype was seen more than once but under ten times. J is TRBJ2-7 and V is TRBV20-1, with a tentative D call TRBD2 (6 bases). Looked up from germline, CDR1 is DFQATT and CDR2 is SNEGSKA (reference sequence). V gave up 1 base and J gave up 2 bases, with 18 bases separating them. The length of the CDR3 is 16 residues. CDR3 nucleotide sequence: TGCAGTGCTAGAGGCCAGGACTACCCGACTACCTACGAGCAGTACTTC. As protein: CSARGQDYPTTYEQYF.

The table lists this clonotype with a few counts. The rearrangement uses TRBV12-3 or TRBV12-4 and TRBJ2-1; TRBD2 matches at 9 bases. The CDR3 covers 16 residues. The ends lost 4 bases at V and 3 bases at J; junction bases unmatched: 7. CDR3 DNA sequence: TGTGCCAGCAGTTCTCTCCCACTAGCGGGCTACAATGAGCAGTTCTTC. Translated: CASSSLPLAGYNEQFF.

J is TRBJ1-5 and V is TRBV20-1; D is perhaps TRBD1 (5 bases). Trimming took 3 bases from V and 11 from J, leaving 14 bases between them. The germline CDR1 and CDR2 sequences are DFQATT and SNEGSKA (reference sequence). The CDR3 is 12 residues long. The DNA of the CDR3 is TGCAGTGCTAGTATGCCGTCGGGGGCCCAGCATTTT. As protein: CSASMPSGAQHF.

This clonotype was counted a few times. The genes are TRBV7-9 and TRBJ1-1; a possible D gene is TRBD1 (5 bases). The CDR3 covers 13 residues. The V gene's germline CDR1 is SEHNR and CDR2 FQNEAQ (reference sequence). V was trimmed by 4 bases and J by 4 bases, leaving 10 bases between them. CDR3 residues: CASSSLGGTEAFF. The CDR3 DNA reads TGTGCCAGCAGCTCACTCGGGGGCACTGAAGCTTTCTTT.

The chain recombines TRBV7-2 with TRBJ2-1; no definite D call. Per the germline V gene, CDR1 is SGHTA and CDR2 is FQGNSA. Trimming removed 5 bases from V and 7 bases from J, with 12 bases in between. This CDR3 region has 13 residues. CDR3 residues: CASSIIRPNEQFF. CDR3 nucleotide sequence: TGTGCCAGCAGCATTATTAGGCCGAATGAGCAGTTCTTC.

This chain links TRBV27 with TRBJ2-7; D is unresolved. The germline V gene encodes CDR1 MNHEY and CDR2 SMNVEV (reference sequence). Trimming left V 5 bases short and J 5 bases short, with 13 bases between. This CDR3 has 13 residues. CDR3 DNA sequence: TGTGCCAGCAGTGTAGGGCATGGCGACGAGCAGTACTTC. The encoded protein is CASSVGHGDEQYF.

The CDR3 DNA reads TGTGCCATCAGTGAGTCTATTTTCGGCGGGAGGGCCGCAGATACGCAGTATTTT. It specifies CAISESIFGGRAADTQYF. The V gene is TRBV10-3, the J gene TRBJ2-3; 9 nucleotides line up with TRBD2. The CDR3 has 18 amino acids. Germline CDR1 is ENHRY and CDR2 is SYGVKD. Trimming cost V 0 bases and J 4 bases; bases outside gene matches: 11.